This T cell receptor beta chain originates from a study of T cell responses to AZD1222 COVID-19 vaccine (dated by TCRdb to the early 2020s). Regarding the complete study: AZD1222 recipients given second doses at about 4 weeks or at about 12 weeks were pooled, since spike-specific TCR depth and breadth were not found to differ between the two schedules. A total of under 250 trial participants underwent TCR sequencing, of whom 200 to 220 had received two doses of AZD1222 and about 25 had received two doses of the MenACWY control vaccine. Trial participants were enrolled by age into 18-55, 56-69 and 70-plus year subgroups, with about 150, 28 and 57 TCR-sequenced participants respectively. The paper as a whole reports these results and caveats: CD4 TCRs associated with the vaccine covered the entire spike protein, and the dominant responses were in regions 160-218 and 743-854. Because no day 14 peak-response samples were available, repertoires were characterized only after the peak T cell response. Conclusions about previously exposed vaccinees were limited because only six or seven AZD1222 recipients were SARS-CoV-2 seropositive at baseline. After two AZD1222 doses, spike-specific TCR breadth and depth were significantly higher than at day 0 and than in MenACWY recipients. Most participants were white British and females outnumbered males, and the authors suggested that clonal diversity may have been underestimated. Epitopes outside the regions mutated in the B.1.351 and B.1.1.7 variants were reportedly recognized by nearly half of the unique spike-specific TCRs. In the small 56-69-year group, the increase in depth fell short of significance, most likely because of low power.

Concerning this clone itself: What this receptor recognizes is not known. Qualities for individual bases were not recorded, and no much larger clone is one base off.

The sample's time point label, in plain terms: baseline before first vaccination. The vaccinee samples were drawn from two UK trials, COV001 and COV002, one of which was a single-blind randomized controlled phase 2/3 trial testing AZD1222 (ChAdOx1 nCoV-19) in healthy adults. For TCRbeta chain sequencing, PBMC samples from trial participants were taken at day 0 and at day 28 after the second dose. The CDR3 regions of human TCRbeta chains were subjected to immunosequencing. Under the source paper's analysis protocol: Repertoire TCRs were matched against a reference library of SARS-CoV-2-specific TCRs generated with the MIRA antigen-specificity platform. Breadth was defined as the fraction of unique TCRs that were SARS-CoV-2-associated. Depth was defined as the fraction of total T cells that were SARS-CoV-2-associated. Each spike-specific TCR was assigned to its reactive spike region and to a CD4 or CD8 class using the MIRA data. Log10-transformed breadth and depth values were compared by one-way ANOVA with Sidak's multiple comparisons tests. Drawn from immuneACCESS, this table holds only the in-frame rearrangements with V and J called that TCRdb kept. Clones are partly lost; checked studies trace under half to an unresolved V gene and leave the rest unexplained. That table supplies the V and J calls and clone size; D and trimming were determined from the DNA. For this sample the table gives some 100,000 clones, of which roughly 89% were detected only once. The ten biggest clones cover about 3% of the sample.

Trimming leaves V shorter by 1 base and J shorter by 9 bases, with the junction holding 2 bases beyond the gene matches. The CDR3 covers 13 residues, taking in both the cysteine and the phenylalanine. Only the CDR3 portion is preserved as DNA: 39 bases, with reading frame beginning at the first base. Based on the germline V gene (reference sequence), the CDR1 and CDR2 sequences are SEHNR and FQNEAQ. This TCR was sampled from an adult in good health. The receptor chain draws on TRBV7-9 and TRBJ2-7, and 11 junctional nucleotides match TRBD2. The specimen was peripheral blood, collected on day 0 of AZD1222 vaccination. The DNA sequence is given as TGTGCCAGCAGCTTAGAGGGACTAGCGGTGCAGTACTTC. It translates to CASSLEGLAVQYF.